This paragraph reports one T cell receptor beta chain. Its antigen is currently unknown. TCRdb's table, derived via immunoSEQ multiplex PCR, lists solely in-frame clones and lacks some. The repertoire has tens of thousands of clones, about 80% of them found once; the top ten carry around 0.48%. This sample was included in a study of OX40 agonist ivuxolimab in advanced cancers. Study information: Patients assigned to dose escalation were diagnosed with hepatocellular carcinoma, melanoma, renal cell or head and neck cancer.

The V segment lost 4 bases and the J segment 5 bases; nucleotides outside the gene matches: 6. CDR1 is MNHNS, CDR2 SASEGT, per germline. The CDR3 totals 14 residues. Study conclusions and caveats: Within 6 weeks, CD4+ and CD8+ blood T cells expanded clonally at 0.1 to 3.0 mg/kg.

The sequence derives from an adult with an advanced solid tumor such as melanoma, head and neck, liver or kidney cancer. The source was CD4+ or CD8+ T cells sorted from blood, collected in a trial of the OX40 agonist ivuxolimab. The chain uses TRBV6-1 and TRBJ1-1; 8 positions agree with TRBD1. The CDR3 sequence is CASSVDRGFTEAFF. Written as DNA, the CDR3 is TGTGCCAGCAGTGTCGACAGGGGATTTACTGAAGCTTTCTTT.